Detailed here is one T cell receptor beta chain. What it recognizes is unknown. This entry comes from a study of cytomegalovirus exposure and HLA in healthy donors. Looking at the study overall: Earlier findings included nearly 120 million unique TCR beta sequences obtained from 150 million to 200 million T cells.

General study results and limits: Researchers had no immune exposure information except CMV serostatus available.

This PCR relied on a set of 60 Vbeta primers and 13 Jbeta primers. Sequenced by immunoSEQ multiplex PCR; TCRdb stores in-frame clones only, minus some. The sample lists around 190,000 clones, around 83% seen once, with under 2% in the top ten. The ends lost 4 bases at V and 6 bases at J; junction bases unmatched: 11. Germline CDR1 is MNHEY and CDR2 is SMNVEV (reference sequence). This CDR3 spans 15 amino acids. Specimen: PBMCs. This TCR came from a middle-aged man in good health and CMV-seropositive. This chain uses TRBV27 with TRBJ1-2; 7 positions agree with TRBD1. The CDR3 DNA sequence: TGTGCCAGCAGTTCCAAAGGGACAGCGATAGATGGCTACACCTTC. Amino acid sequence: CASSSKGTAIDGYTF.